These 8 T cell receptor beta chains share one sample of origin, sequenced in a study of PD-L1 blockade in urothelial cancer. Only in-frame clones appear in the TCRdb table, and some are missing; sequencing was by immunoSEQ multiplex PCR. This sample has roughly 74,000 clones, with approximately 86% found just once. Sequenced material: PBMCs, taken around atezolizumab (anti-PD-L1) treatment. The receptor set was obtained from a woman aged 70-85 years with urothelial cancer.

V and J are TRBV4-3 and TRBJ1-5, with D uncertain. With 4 bases removed from V and 4 bases from J, the gap between germline ends came to 8 bases. CDR1 is LGHNA, CDR2 YSLEER, per germline. The CDR3 extends over 13 amino acids. CDR3 bases: TGCGCCAGCAGCCCTCAACGGAATCAGCCCCAGCATTTT. Protein product: CASSPQRNQPQHF.

This clone was counted between two and nine times. CDR3 DNA sequence: TGTGCCAGCAGCTTAGCTTGGGACAGGGCATTGGGCACTGAAGCTTTCTTT. It translates to CASSLAWDRALGTEAFF. The chain has TRBV11-2 and TRBJ1-1; TRBD1 matches at 9 bases. Trimming cost V 1 base and J 4 bases; bases outside gene matches: 10. In germline, CDR1 is SGHAT, CDR2 FQNNGV. The CDR3 extends over 17 amino acids.

J is TRBJ1-1 and V is TRBV5-1; 10 nucleotides agree with TRBD1. Germline CDR1 is SGHRS and CDR2 is YFSETQ. The CDR3 contains 15 residues. V shed 4 bases, J shed 2 bases, and the junction held 5 bases outside the gene matches. The CDR3 DNA follows: TGCGCCAGCAGCCCGGACAGGGGGGATAACACTGAAGCTTTCTTT. It encodes CASSPDRGDNTEAFF.

The chain carries TRBV29-1 and TRBJ2-3; 7 nucleotides agree with TRBD2. CDR1 is SQVTM, CDR2 ANQGSEA, per germline. V gave up 4 bases and J gave up 6 bases; unmatched junction bases: 7. The CDR3 length is 13 residues. DNA for the CDR3: TGCAGCGTTGGGTTAGCGGGTCCGGATACGCAGTATTTT. It codes for CSVGLAGPDTQYF.

The chain combines TRBV19 with TRBJ2-3; D uncertain. Trimming removed 6 bases at V and 2 bases at J, with 15 bases between. The germline V gene has CDR1 LNHDA and CDR2 SQIVND (reference sequence). The CDR3 spans 15 residues. The CDR3 loop reads CASSPRVATTDTQYF. DNA for the CDR3: TGTGCCAGTAGCCCTCGGGTGGCAACCACAGATACGCAGTATTTT.

CDR3 DNA: TGTGCCAGCAGCTTAGAATTGGGAGGTCAGCCCCAGCATTTT. It yields the protein CASSLELGGQPQHF. This sequence joins TRBV7-8 and TRBJ1-5; D gene unclear. CDR1 SGHVS and CDR2 FQNEAQ come from the germline V gene. The V gene lost 1 base and the J gene lost 6 bases, with 10 bases spanning the gap. The CDR3 length is 14 residues.

The chain joins TRBV18 to TRBJ2-3, with TRBD1 identical over 9 bases. The V and J ends lost 3 bases and 4 bases, in that order; junction bases with no gene match: 5. CDR1 and CDR2 from the germline V gene are KGHSH and LQKENI. This CDR3 is 15 amino acids long. Here the CDR3 reads CASSPPGTGPDTQYF. CDR3 sequence (DNA): TGTGCCAGCTCACCCCCAGGGACAGGGCCAGATACGCAGTATTTT.

The chain employs TRBV6-6 and TRBJ2-2; 9 nucleotides match TRBD1. The CDR3 runs to 15 residues. J lost 1 base, V lost 6 bases, and 3 bases had no gene match. Per germline, CDR1 MNHNY and CDR2 SVGAGI (reference sequence). CDR3 sequence reads: CASRGQGWNTGELFF. The CDR3 nucleotides read TGTGCCAGCAGGGGACAGGGCTGGAACACCGGGGAGCTGTTTTTT.